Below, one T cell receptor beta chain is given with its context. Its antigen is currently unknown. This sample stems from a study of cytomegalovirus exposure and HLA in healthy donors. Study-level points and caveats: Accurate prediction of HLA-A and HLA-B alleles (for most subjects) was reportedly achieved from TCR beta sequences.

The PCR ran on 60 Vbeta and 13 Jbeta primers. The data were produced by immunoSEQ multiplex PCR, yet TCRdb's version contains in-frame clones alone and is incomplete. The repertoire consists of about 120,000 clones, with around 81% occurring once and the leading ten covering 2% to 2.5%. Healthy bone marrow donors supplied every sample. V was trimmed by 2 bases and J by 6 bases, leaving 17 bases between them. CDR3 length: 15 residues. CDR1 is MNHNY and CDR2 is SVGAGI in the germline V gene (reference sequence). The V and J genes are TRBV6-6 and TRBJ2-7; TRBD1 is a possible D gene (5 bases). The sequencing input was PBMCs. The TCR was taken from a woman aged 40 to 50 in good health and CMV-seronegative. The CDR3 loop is CASSYPGQGNPEQYF. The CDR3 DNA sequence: TGTGCCAGCAGTTACCCTGGCCAGGGTAACCCCGAGCAGTACTTC.